This T cell receptor beta chain came from a study of response to subunit inactivated influenza vaccine. One entry per CDR3 protein, called by TCRdb with MiXCR from the RT-PCR reads. The data hold about 500,000 distinct CDR3 sequences, with 16% observed a single time. This clonotype showed up just a few times. The CDR3 is made up of 16 amino acids. Trimming at V came to 5 bases and at J to 0 bases, leaving 8 bases not matched to a gene. In germline, CDR1 is MNHNS, CDR2 SASEGT. The gene calls are TRBV6-1 and TRBJ2-3; 7 positions match TRBD1. The starting material was CD4+ T cells sorted from PBMCs, obtained about 24 months after vaccination. This TCR derives from a man between 50 and 69 years old who received an inactivated influenza vaccine. The CDR3 spells CASSKGGQTSTDTQYF. DNA for the CDR3: TGTGCCAGCAGTAAAGGGGGACAGACTAGCACAGATACGCAGTATTTT.